This is a list of T cell receptor beta chains from one sample in a study of T cell changes during pregnancy in multiple sclerosis. Profiling relied on immunoSEQ multiplex PCR, and the TCRdb table lists in-frame clones only, not all of them. The sample yields some 64,000 clones, around 92% seen once. Sample: peripheral blood, taken in the first trimester of pregnancy. The receptor set was obtained from a female donor with multiple sclerosis, enrolled in a pregnancy study. The CDR3 runs from the conserved cysteine through the conserved F or W. The D gene is left open where the match is weak. Where a row states a size, it is once, few, many or the class of an expanded clone; other rows omit it.

clone_size,v_call,j_call,d_call,cdr3_aa,cdr3_nt
.,TRBV6-1,TRBJ2-5,TRBD1,CASREGTGGVETQYF,TGTGCCAGCAGAGAAGGGACAGGGGGGGTGGAGACCCAGTACTTC
.,TRBV5-1,TRBJ2-7,TRBD2,CASSFGGFDEQYF,TGCGCCAGCAGCTTCGGGGGGTTCGACGAGCAGTACTTC
few,TRBV7-3,TRBJ2-2,TRBD1,CASSPGTANTGELFF,TGTGCCAGCAGCCCCGGGACAGCGAACACCGGGGAGCTGTTTTTT
.,TRBV19,TRBJ1-2,TRBD1,CASSRGQGADYGYTF,TGTGCCAGTAGTCGGGGACAGGGGGCTGACTATGGCTACACCTTC
once,TRBV7-9,TRBJ1-4,TRBD1,CASSSDRTGSNEKLFF,TGTGCCAGCAGCTCCGACCGGACAGGGTCTAATGAAAAACTGTTTTTT
.,TRBV27,TRBJ2-7,TRBD1,CASRLGTGVGKSYEQYF,TGTGCCAGCAGACTAGGGACAGGGGTGGGAAAGTCCTACGAGCAGTACTTC
.,TRBV28,TRBJ1-4,.,CASSFHRASLNEKLFF,TGTGCCAGCAGTTTCCACAGGGCGAGCTTGAATGAAAAACTGTTTTTT
.,TRBV11-2,TRBJ2-5,TRBD2,CASGLRASGKETQYF,TGTGCCAGCGGATTGCGGGCTAGCGGGAAAGAGACCCAGTACTTC
once,TRBV9,TRBJ1-5,.,CASSLLGSPNQPQHF,TGTGCCAGCAGCCTGCTCGGGAGTCCTAATCAGCCCCAGCATTTT
.,TRBV4-1,TRBJ2-3,.,CASSQVRGTDTQYF,TGCGCCAGCAGCCAAGTTAGGGGAACAGATACGCAGTATTTT